This is a list of T cell receptor beta chains from one sample in a study of cytomegalovirus exposure and HLA in healthy donors. Generated by immunoSEQ multiplex PCR, the TCRdb table keeps only in-frame clones and is missing some. The sample holds approximately 100,000 clones, around 75% seen once. Specimen: PBMCs. The receptor source for this set is a man younger than 35 in good health and CMV-seropositive. The CDR3 runs from the conserved cysteine through the conserved F or W. The D gene is left open where the match is weak. Expanded clones are given a class, and other clones once, few, many or no size at all.

V gene: TRBV30
CDR3 length: 12
J gene: TRBJ1-6
clone size: -
D gene: -
CDR3 protein: CAWSDRVSPLHF
CDR3 DNA: TGTGCCTGGAGTGACAGGGTGTCACCCCTCCACTTT

V gene: TRBV19
CDR3 length: 13
J gene: TRBJ1-6
clone size: -
D gene: TRBD1
CDR3 protein: CAVSDRDGSPLHF
CDR3 DNA: TGTGCCGTTTCGGACAGGGATGGATCACCCCTCCACTTT

V gene: TRBV2
CDR3 length: 13
J gene: TRBJ2-7
clone size: -
D gene: -
CDR3 protein: CASRLVGSYEQYF
CDR3 DNA: TGTGCCAGTCGACTAGTGGGCTCCTACGAGCAGTACTTC

V gene: TRBV6-1
CDR3 length: 12
J gene: TRBJ1-2
clone size: -
D gene: -
CDR3 protein: CASTPGLYGYTF
CDR3 DNA: TGTGCCAGCACCCCTGGCCTCTATGGCTACACCTTC

V gene: TRBV19
CDR3 length: 13
J gene: TRBJ1-1
clone size: -
D gene: -
CDR3 protein: CASSINRGTEAFF
CDR3 DNA: TGTGCCAGTAGTATAAATAGGGGCACTGAAGCTTTCTTT

V gene: TRBV7-8
CDR3 length: 13
J gene: TRBJ2-7
clone size: once
D gene: -
CDR3 protein: CASSYLRTDEQYF
CDR3 DNA: TGTGCCAGCAGCTATCTTAGGACTGACGAGCAGTACTTC

V gene: TRBV28
CDR3 length: 16
J gene: TRBJ1-4
clone size: -
D gene: -
CDR3 protein: CASSFSPGQGNEKLFF
CDR3 DNA: TGTGCCAGCAGTTTTTCCCCGGGCCAGGGGAATGAAAAACTGTTTTTT

V gene: TRBV27
CDR3 length: 13
J gene: TRBJ2-1
clone size: few
D gene: TRBD2
CDR3 protein: CASRGSSYNEQFF
CDR3 DNA: TGTGCCAGCCGCGGGAGCTCCTACAATGAGCAGTTCTTC

V gene: TRBV5-1
CDR3 length: 15
J gene: TRBJ2-7
clone size: -
D gene: -
CDR3 protein: CASSLGGVLPYEQYF
CDR3 DNA: TGCGCCAGCAGCTTGGGGGGGGTCCTTCCCTACGAGCAGTACTTC

V gene: TRBV5-6
CDR3 length: 15
J gene: TRBJ1-2
clone size: -
D gene: -
CDR3 protein: CASSPGLRASYGYTF
CDR3 DNA: TGTGCCAGCAGCCCAGGGCTTCGGGCCTCCTATGGCTACACCTTC

V gene: TRBV5-8
CDR3 length: 14
J gene: TRBJ1-6
clone size: -
D gene: -
CDR3 protein: CASSKQDYNSPLHF
CDR3 DNA: TGTGCCAGCAGCAAACAGGATTATAATTCACCCCTCCACTTT

V gene: TRBV7-2
CDR3 length: 13
J gene: TRBJ2-1
clone size: once
D gene: TRBD1
CDR3 protein: CASSLQGANEQFF
CDR3 DNA: TGTGCCAGCAGCTTGCAGGGGGCGAATGAGCAGTTCTTC

V gene: TRBV5-1
CDR3 length: 17
J gene: TRBJ1-6
clone size: -
D gene: TRBD1
CDR3 protein: CASSLQPAGTGGSPLHF
CDR3 DNA: TGCGCCAGCAGCTTGCAACCGGCAGGGACAGGGGGTTCACCCCTCCACTTT

V gene: TRBV5-1
CDR3 length: 14
J gene: TRBJ1-2
clone size: -
D gene: -
CDR3 protein: CASSLDRASYGYTF
CDR3 DNA: TGCGCCAGCAGCTTGGACAGGGCCTCCTATGGCTACACCTTC

V gene: TRBV5-1
CDR3 length: 13
J gene: TRBJ2-1
clone size: -
D gene: TRBD2
CDR3 protein: CASSSRTSHEQFF
CDR3 DNA: TGCGCCAGCAGCTCTAGGACTAGTCATGAGCAGTTCTTC

V gene: TRBV6-5
CDR3 length: 11
J gene: TRBJ2-7
clone size: -
D gene: -
CDR3 protein: CASLGAGEQYF
CDR3 DNA: TGTGCCAGCTTAGGGGCGGGGGAGCAGTACTTC

V gene: TRBV13
CDR3 length: 14
J gene: TRBJ1-2
clone size: -
D gene: -
CDR3 protein: CASSLSSGFNGYTF
CDR3 DNA: TGTGCCAGCAGCTTATCATCCGGGTTCAATGGCTACACCTTC

V gene: TRBV2
CDR3 length: 14
J gene: TRBJ1-3
clone size: -
D gene: -
CDR3 protein: CASQRGSSGNTIYF
CDR3 DNA: TGTGCCAGCCAAAGGGGATCCTCTGGAAACACCATATATTTT

V gene: TRBV27
CDR3 length: 15
J gene: TRBJ2-1
clone size: -
D gene: -
CDR3 protein: CASSRRGDTYNEQFF
CDR3 DNA: TGTGCCAGCAGTCGGCGGGGAGACACCTACAATGAGCAGTTCTTC

V gene: TRBV5-1
CDR3 length: 15
J gene: TRBJ2-7
clone size: -
D gene: TRBD1
CDR3 protein: CASSAQGLGTYEQYF
CDR3 DNA: TGCGCCAGCAGCGCACAGGGGTTGGGAACCTACGAGCAGTACTTC

V gene: TRBV7-6
CDR3 length: 14
J gene: TRBJ2-2
clone size: few
D gene: -
CDR3 protein: CASSLETGLGELFF
CDR3 DNA: TGTGCCAGCAGCTTAGAAACAGGGTTGGGGGAGCTGTTTTTT

V gene: TRBV5-6
CDR3 length: 12
J gene: TRBJ2-1
clone size: -
D gene: -
CDR3 protein: CASSQRQNEQFF
CDR3 DNA: TGTGCCAGCAGCCAGAGACAAAATGAGCAGTTCTTC

V gene: TRBV4-1
CDR3 length: 13
J gene: TRBJ2-5
clone size: -
D gene: -
CDR3 protein: CASSLPADETQYF
CDR3 DNA: TGCGCCAGCAGCCTCCCAGCGGACGAGACCCAGTACTTC

V gene: TRBV30
CDR3 length: 13
J gene: TRBJ1-5
clone size: once
D gene: TRBD1
CDR3 protein: CAWDRDLDQPQHF
CDR3 DNA: TGTGCCTGGGACAGGGATTTAGATCAGCCCCAGCATTTT

V gene: TRBV10-3
CDR3 length: 15
J gene: TRBJ1-4
clone size: few
D gene: -
CDR3 protein: CAISDSQGTGEKLFF
CDR3 DNA: TGTGCCATCAGTGATAGTCAGGGGACGGGGGAAAAACTGTTTTTT

V gene: TRBV5-1
CDR3 length: 14
J gene: TRBJ1-2
clone size: -
D gene: -
CDR3 protein: CASSSGASVYGYTF
CDR3 DNA: TGCGCCAGCAGCTCAGGGGCGTCGGTCTATGGCTACACCTTC

V gene: TRBV10-3
CDR3 length: 13
J gene: TRBJ1-1
clone size: once
D gene: TRBD1
CDR3 protein: CAISLDRATEAFF
CDR3 DNA: TGTGCCATCAGCTTAGACAGGGCCACTGAAGCTTTCTTT

V gene: TRBV6-5
CDR3 length: 13
J gene: TRBJ1-5
clone size: few
D gene: -
CDR3 protein: CASRPTGYQPQHF
CDR3 DNA: TGTGCCAGCAGGCCGACAGGCTATCAGCCCCAGCATTTT

V gene: TRBV5-6
CDR3 length: 14
J gene: TRBJ2-5
clone size: -
D gene: TRBD1
CDR3 protein: CASSLRQGEETQYF
CDR3 DNA: TGTGCCAGCAGCCTAAGACAGGGTGAGGAGACCCAGTACTTC

V gene: TRBV29-1
CDR3 length: 15
J gene: TRBJ1-1
clone size: -
D gene: TRBD1
CDR3 protein: CSVEGRGTAGTEAFF
CDR3 DNA: TGCAGCGTTGAAGGAAGGGGGACAGCCGGGACTGAAGCTTTCTTT

V gene: TRBV9
CDR3 length: 14
J gene: TRBJ1-6
clone size: -
D gene: -
CDR3 protein: CASSVDSNNSPLHF
CDR3 DNA: TGTGCCAGCAGCGTAGACAGTAATAATTCACCCCTCCACTTT

V gene: TRBV6-1
CDR3 length: 17
J gene: TRBJ2-3
clone size: -
D gene: TRBD2
CDR3 protein: CASSEQASGGATDTQYF
CDR3 DNA: TGTGCCAGCAGTGAACAGGCTAGCGGGGGGGCAACAGATACGCAGTATTTT

V gene: TRBV4-1
CDR3 length: 15
J gene: TRBJ2-7
clone size: -
D gene: -
CDR3 protein: CASSQEGGRAYEQYF
CDR3 DNA: TGCGCCAGCAGCCAAGAAGGGGGAAGAGCCTACGAGCAGTACTTC

V gene: TRBV27
CDR3 length: 12
J gene: TRBJ1-2
clone size: -
D gene: -
CDR3 protein: CASSSGAYGYTF
CDR3 DNA: TGTGCCAGCAGTTCAGGGGCCTATGGCTACACCTTC

V gene: TRBV19
CDR3 length: 15
J gene: TRBJ1-6
clone size: few
D gene: -
CDR3 protein: CASQPGTADNSPLHF
CDR3 DNA: TGTGCCAGCCAGCCAGGAACAGCGGATAATTCACCCCTCCACTTT

V gene: TRBV5-1
CDR3 length: 14
J gene: TRBJ1-2
clone size: once
D gene: -
CDR3 protein: CASSLDSLNYGYTF
CDR3 DNA: TGCGCCAGCAGCTTGGACAGCCTTAACTATGGCTACACCTTC

V gene: TRBV11-2
CDR3 length: 14
J gene: TRBJ2-1
clone size: -
D gene: -
CDR3 protein: CASSLGGPYNEQFF
CDR3 DNA: TGTGCCAGCAGCTTAGGGGGCCCTTACAATGAGCAGTTCTTC

V gene: TRBV2
CDR3 length: 16
J gene: TRBJ2-3
clone size: -
D gene: TRBD2
CDR3 protein: CASSRRLAGGEDTQYF
CDR3 DNA: TGTGCCAGCAGTCGAAGACTAGCGGGGGGTGAGGATACGCAGTATTTT

V gene: TRBV9
CDR3 length: 15
J gene: TRBJ1-2
clone size: -
D gene: -
CDR3 protein: CASSVDWAGTPGYTF
CDR3 DNA: TGTGCCAGCAGCGTAGATTGGGCCGGGACTCCTGGCTACACCTTC

V gene: TRBV6-1
CDR3 length: 13
J gene: TRBJ2-7
clone size: -
D gene: TRBD1
CDR3 protein: CASSENRGYEQYF
CDR3 DNA: TGTGCCAGCAGTGAGAACAGGGGATACGAGCAGTACTTC

V gene: TRBV28
CDR3 length: 16
J gene: TRBJ2-7
clone size: -
D gene: TRBD2
CDR3 protein: CASSPRTSGGIYEQYF
CDR3 DNA: TGTGCCAGCAGTCCCCGGACTAGCGGGGGTATATACGAGCAGTACTTC

V gene: TRBV7-9
CDR3 length: 13
J gene: TRBJ2-5
clone size: -
D gene: -
CDR3 protein: CASSDGSRETQYF
CDR3 DNA: TGTGCCAGCAGCGACGGGTCTAGAGAGACCCAGTACTTC

V gene: TRBV27
CDR3 length: 14
J gene: TRBJ2-2
clone size: -
D gene: -
CDR3 protein: CASSLAALSGELFF
CDR3 DNA: TGTGCCAGCAGCCTCGCGGCCCTCTCCGGGGAGCTGTTTTTT

V gene: TRBV30
CDR3 length: 15
J gene: TRBJ2-7
clone size: -
D gene: -
CDR3 protein: CAPAPTRDTDYEQYF
CDR3 DNA: TGTGCCCCTGCCCCTACTCGGGACACGGACTACGAGCAGTACTTC

V gene: TRBV10-3
CDR3 length: 10
J gene: TRBJ2-3
clone size: -
D gene: TRBD2
CDR3 protein: CATSGNTQYF
CDR3 DNA: TGTGCCACCAGCGGGAATACGCAGTATTTT

V gene: TRBV11-2
CDR3 length: 15
J gene: TRBJ1-5
clone size: -
D gene: TRBD1
CDR3 protein: CASSLGGTGVRPQHF
CDR3 DNA: TGTGCCAGCAGCTTAGGTGGGACAGGGGTCCGGCCCCAGCATTTT

V gene: TRBV27
CDR3 length: 12
J gene: TRBJ1-5
clone size: few
D gene: -
CDR3 protein: CASKFGGQPQHF
CDR3 DNA: TGTGCCAGCAAGTTTGGCGGCCAGCCCCAGCATTTT

V gene: TRBV30
CDR3 length: 13
J gene: TRBJ2-6
clone size: -
D gene: -
CDR3 protein: CAWSVSLSNVLTF
CDR3 DNA: TGTGCCTGGAGTGTATCTCTCTCCAACGTCCTGACTTTC

V gene: TRBV28
CDR3 length: 15
J gene: TRBJ1-4
clone size: few
D gene: -
CDR3 protein: CASSGRGTTNEKLFF
CDR3 DNA: TGTGCCAGCAGTGGACGGGGGACAACTAATGAAAAACTGTTTTTT

V gene: TRBV19
CDR3 length: 14
J gene: TRBJ2-5
clone size: -
D gene: -
CDR3 protein: CASSIGRGSETQYF
CDR3 DNA: TGTGCCAGTAGTATCGGTAGGGGAAGTGAGACCCAGTACTTC

V gene: TRBV28
CDR3 length: 14
J gene: TRBJ2-3
clone size: -
D gene: TRBD2
CDR3 protein: CASSPGGPSDTQYF
CDR3 DNA: TGTGCCAGCAGTCCGGGGGGGCCGTCAGATACGCAGTATTTT

V gene: TRBV29-1
CDR3 length: 12
J gene: TRBJ1-2
clone size: -
D gene: TRBD1
CDR3 protein: CSVDTGGYGYTF
CDR3 DNA: TGCAGCGTTGACACAGGGGGCTATGGCTACACCTTC

V gene: TRBV28
CDR3 length: 14
J gene: TRBJ1-1
clone size: -
D gene: -
CDR3 protein: CASSLFRGNTEAFF
CDR3 DNA: TGTGCCAGCAGTTTATTCAGGGGAAACACTGAAGCTTTCTTT

V gene: TRBV5-1
CDR3 length: 12
J gene: TRBJ2-5
clone size: -
D gene: -
CDR3 protein: CASSLPQETQYF
CDR3 DNA: TGCGCCAGCAGCTTGCCTCAAGAGACCCAGTACTTC

V gene: TRBV7-6
CDR3 length: 14
J gene: TRBJ1-5
clone size: -
D gene: -
CDR3 protein: CASSLGEGTQPQHF
CDR3 DNA: TGTGCCAGCAGCTTAGGGGAGGGTACTCAGCCCCAGCATTTT

V gene: TRBV6-5
CDR3 length: 15
J gene: TRBJ1-1
clone size: -
D gene: TRBD1
CDR3 protein: CASSLRDRVRTEAFF
CDR3 DNA: TGTGCCAGCAGTCTACGGGACAGGGTAAGAACTGAAGCTTTCTTT

V gene: TRBV10-3
CDR3 length: 13
J gene: TRBJ2-7
clone size: -
D gene: -
CDR3 protein: CAIRAPNSYEQYF
CDR3 DNA: TGTGCCATCAGGGCCCCCAACTCCTACGAGCAGTACTTC

V gene: TRBV6-1
CDR3 length: 14
J gene: TRBJ2-7
clone size: -
D gene: TRBD2
CDR3 protein: CASSEQRGVNEQYF
CDR3 DNA: TGTGCCAGCAGTGAACAGCGGGGGGTTAATGAGCAGTACTTC

V gene: TRBV6-1
CDR3 length: 16
J gene: TRBJ1-4
clone size: -
D gene: -
CDR3 protein: CASSDPRQPINEKLFF
CDR3 DNA: TGTGCCAGCAGTGATCCCCGACAGCCGATCAATGAAAAACTGTTTTTT